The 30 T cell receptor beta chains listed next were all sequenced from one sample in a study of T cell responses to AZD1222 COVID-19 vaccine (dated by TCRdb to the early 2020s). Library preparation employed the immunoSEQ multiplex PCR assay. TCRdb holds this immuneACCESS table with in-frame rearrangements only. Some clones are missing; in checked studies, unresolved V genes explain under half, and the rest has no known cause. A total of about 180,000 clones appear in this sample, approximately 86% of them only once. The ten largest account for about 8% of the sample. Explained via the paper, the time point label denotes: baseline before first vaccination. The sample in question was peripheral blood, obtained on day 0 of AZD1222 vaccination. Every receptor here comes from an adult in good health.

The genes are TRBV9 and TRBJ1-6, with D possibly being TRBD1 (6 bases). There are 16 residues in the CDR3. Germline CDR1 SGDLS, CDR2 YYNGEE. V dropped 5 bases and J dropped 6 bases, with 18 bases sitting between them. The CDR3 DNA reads TGTGCCAGCAGTCTCACTACACAGGGTGGTAATTCACCCCTCCACTTT. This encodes CASSLTTQGGNSPLHF.

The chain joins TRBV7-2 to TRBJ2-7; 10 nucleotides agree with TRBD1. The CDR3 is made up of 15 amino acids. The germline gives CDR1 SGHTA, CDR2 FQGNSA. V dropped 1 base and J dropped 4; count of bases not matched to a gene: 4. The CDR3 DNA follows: TGTGCCAGCAGCTTAGGTGGGACAGGGGATTACGAGCAGTACTTC. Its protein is CASSLGGTGDYEQYF.

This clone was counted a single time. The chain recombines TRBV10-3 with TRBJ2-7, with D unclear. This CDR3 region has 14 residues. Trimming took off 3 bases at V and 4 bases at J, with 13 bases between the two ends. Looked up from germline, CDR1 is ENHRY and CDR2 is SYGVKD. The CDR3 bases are TGTGCCATCAGTGAAGCCGAAATACTTTACGAGCAGTACTTC. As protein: CAISEAEILYEQYF.

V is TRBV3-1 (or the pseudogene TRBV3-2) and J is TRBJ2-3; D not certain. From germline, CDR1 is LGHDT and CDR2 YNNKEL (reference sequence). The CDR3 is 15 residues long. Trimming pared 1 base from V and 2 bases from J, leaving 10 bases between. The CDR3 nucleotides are TGTGCCAGCAGCCAAGGGGCCGGCTCCACAGATACGCAGTATTTT. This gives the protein CASSQGAGSTDTQYF.

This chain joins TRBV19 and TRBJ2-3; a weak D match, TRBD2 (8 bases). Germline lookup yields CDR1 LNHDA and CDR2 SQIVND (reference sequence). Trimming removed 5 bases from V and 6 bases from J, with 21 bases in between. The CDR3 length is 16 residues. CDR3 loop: CASSPRTGGGRDTQYF. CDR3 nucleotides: TGTGCCAGTAGTCCCCGGACAGGCGGGGGGCGTGATACGCAGTATTTT.

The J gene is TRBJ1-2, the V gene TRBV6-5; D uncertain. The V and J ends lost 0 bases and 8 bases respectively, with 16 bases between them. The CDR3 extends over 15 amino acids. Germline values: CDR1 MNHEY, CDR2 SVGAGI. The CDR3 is CASSYSKYRSRGYTF. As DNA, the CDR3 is TGTGCCAGCAGTTACTCGAAGTATCGGTCCAGAGGCTACACCTTC.

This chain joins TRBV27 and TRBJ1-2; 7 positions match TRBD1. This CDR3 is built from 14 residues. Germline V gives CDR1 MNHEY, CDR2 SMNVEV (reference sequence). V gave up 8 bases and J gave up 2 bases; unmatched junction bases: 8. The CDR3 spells CASLSLGGNYGYTF. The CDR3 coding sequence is TGTGCCAGCCTTTCCCTAGGGGGCAACTATGGCTACACCTTC.

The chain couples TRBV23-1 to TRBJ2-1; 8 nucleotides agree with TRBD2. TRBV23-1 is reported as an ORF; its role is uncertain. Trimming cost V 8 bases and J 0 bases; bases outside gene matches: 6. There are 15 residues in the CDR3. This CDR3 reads CASGLAGSSYNEQFF. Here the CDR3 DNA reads TGCGCCAGCGGACTAGCCGGCAGCTCCTACAATGAGCAGTTCTTC.

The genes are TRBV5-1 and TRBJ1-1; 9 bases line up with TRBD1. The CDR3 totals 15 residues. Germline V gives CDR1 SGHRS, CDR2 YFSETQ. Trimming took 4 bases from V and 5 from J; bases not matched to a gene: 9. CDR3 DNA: TGCGCCAGCAGCCCCCGGACAGGGGATAGGACTGAAGCTTTCTTT. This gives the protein CASSPRTGDRTEAFF.

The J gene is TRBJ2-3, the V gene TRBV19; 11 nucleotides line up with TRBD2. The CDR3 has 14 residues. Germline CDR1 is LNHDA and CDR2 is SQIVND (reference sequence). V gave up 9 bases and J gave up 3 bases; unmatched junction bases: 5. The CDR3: CASQLAGVTDTQYF. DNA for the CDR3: TGTGCCAGCCAACTAGCGGGAGTAACAGATACGCAGTATTTT.

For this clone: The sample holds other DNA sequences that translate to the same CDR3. This chain's CDR3 is CASSPGRNTEAFF. The CDR3 DNA reads as TGTGCCAGCTCACCAGGTAGGAACACTGAAGCTTTCTTT. The V gene is TRBV18, the J gene TRBJ1-1, with no clear D. The CDR3 extends over 13 amino acids. V was shortened by 2 bases and J by 1 base, with 5 bases between the two germline ends. The germline CDR1 and CDR2 sequences are KGHSH and LQKENI.

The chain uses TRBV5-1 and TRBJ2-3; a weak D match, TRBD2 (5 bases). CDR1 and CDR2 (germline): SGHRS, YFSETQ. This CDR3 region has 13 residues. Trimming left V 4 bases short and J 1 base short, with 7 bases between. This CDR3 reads CASSLGGTDTQYF. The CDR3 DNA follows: TGCGCCAGCAGCCTCGGGGGCACAGATACGCAGTATTTT.

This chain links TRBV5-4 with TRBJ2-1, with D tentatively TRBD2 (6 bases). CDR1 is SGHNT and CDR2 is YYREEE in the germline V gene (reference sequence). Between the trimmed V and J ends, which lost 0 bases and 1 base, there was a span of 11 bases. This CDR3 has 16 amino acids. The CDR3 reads CASSLGRGPSYNEQFF. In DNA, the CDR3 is TGTGCCAGCAGCTTGGGGCGGGGCCCATCCTACAATGAGCAGTTCTTC.

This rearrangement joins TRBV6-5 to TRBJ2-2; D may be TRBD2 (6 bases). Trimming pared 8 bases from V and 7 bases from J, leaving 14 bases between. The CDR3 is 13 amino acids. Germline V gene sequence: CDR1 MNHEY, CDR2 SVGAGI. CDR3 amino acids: CASWPEGSGELFF. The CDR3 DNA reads TGTGCCAGCTGGCCGGAGGGTAGCGGGGAGCTGTTTTTT.

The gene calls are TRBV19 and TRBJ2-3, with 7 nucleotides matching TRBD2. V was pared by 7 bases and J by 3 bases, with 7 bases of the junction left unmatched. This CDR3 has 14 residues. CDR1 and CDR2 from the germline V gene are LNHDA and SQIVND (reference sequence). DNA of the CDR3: TGTGCCAGTACCAGCGGGGAGAGGACAGATACGCAGTATTTT. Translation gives CASTSGERTDTQYF.

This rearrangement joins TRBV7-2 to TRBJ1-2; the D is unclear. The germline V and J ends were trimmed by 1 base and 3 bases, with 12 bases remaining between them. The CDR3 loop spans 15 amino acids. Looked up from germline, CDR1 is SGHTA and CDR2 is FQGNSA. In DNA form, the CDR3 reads TGTGCCAGCAGCTTAGGCCCGGTCTACGACTATGGCTACACCTTC. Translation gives CASSLGPVYDYGYTF.

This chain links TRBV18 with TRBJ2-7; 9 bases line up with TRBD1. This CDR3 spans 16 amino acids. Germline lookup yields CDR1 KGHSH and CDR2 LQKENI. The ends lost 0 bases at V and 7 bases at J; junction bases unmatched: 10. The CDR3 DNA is TGTGCCAGCTCACCACCGGTGGGACAGGGAGTGGTTGAGCAGTACTTC. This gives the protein CASSPPVGQGVVEQYF.

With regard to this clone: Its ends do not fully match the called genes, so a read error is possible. The CDR3 region is CASSVDNEQFF. Here the CDR3 DNA reads TGTGCCAGTAGTGTAGATAATGAGCAGTTCTTC. The rearrangement joins TRBV19 to TRBJ2-1, with D unresolved. Germline-derived CDR1 and CDR2 are LNHDA and SQIVND (reference sequence). This CDR3 is built from 11 residues. Full variable domain (rest looked up from reference TRBV19 and TRBJ2-1): DGGITQSPKYLFRKEGQNVTLSCEQNLNHDAMYWYRQDPGQGLRLIYYSQIVNDFQKGDIAEGYSVSREKKESFPLTVTSAQKNPTAFYLCASSVDNEQFFGPGTRLTVL.

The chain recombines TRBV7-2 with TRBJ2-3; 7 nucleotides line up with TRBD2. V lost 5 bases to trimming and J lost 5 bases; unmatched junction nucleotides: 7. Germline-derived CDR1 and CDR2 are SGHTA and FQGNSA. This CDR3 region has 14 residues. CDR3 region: CASSVGLGGDTQYF. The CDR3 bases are TGTGCCAGCAGCGTTGGACTAGGCGGAGATACGCAGTATTTT.

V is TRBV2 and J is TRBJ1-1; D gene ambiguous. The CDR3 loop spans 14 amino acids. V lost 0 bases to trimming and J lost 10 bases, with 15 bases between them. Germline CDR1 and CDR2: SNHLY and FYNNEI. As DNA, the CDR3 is TGTGCCAGCAGTGAAGCGGGCTATTTTGTGGGAGCTTTCTTT. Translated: CASSEAGYFVGAFF.

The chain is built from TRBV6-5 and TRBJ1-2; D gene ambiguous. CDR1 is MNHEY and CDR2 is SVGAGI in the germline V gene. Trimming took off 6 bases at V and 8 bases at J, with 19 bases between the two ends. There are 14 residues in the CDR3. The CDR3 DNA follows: TGTGCCAGCAGCCGGAGGGTGCAGGTCGGCGGCTACACCTTC. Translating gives CASSRRVQVGGYTF.

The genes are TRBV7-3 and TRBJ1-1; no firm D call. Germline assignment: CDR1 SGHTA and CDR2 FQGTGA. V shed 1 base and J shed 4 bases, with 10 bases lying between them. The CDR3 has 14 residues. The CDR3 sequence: CASSLNGAGTEAFF. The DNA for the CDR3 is TGTGCCAGCAGCTTAAATGGTGCGGGCACTGAAGCTTTCTTT.

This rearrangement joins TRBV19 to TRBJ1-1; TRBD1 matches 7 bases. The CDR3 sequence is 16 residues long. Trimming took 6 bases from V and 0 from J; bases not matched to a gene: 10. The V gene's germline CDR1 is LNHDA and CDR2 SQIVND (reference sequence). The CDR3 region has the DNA TGTGCCAGTAGCCGGACAGGTGGCTCCATGAACACTGAAGCTTTCTTT. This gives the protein CASSRTGGSMNTEAFF.

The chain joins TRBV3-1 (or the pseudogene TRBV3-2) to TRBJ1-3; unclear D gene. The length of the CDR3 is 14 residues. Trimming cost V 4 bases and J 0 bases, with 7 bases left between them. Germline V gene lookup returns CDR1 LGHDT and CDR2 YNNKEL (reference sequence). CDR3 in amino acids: CASSPESSGNTIYF. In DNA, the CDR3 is TGTGCCAGCAGCCCAGAGAGCTCTGGAAACACCATATATTTT.

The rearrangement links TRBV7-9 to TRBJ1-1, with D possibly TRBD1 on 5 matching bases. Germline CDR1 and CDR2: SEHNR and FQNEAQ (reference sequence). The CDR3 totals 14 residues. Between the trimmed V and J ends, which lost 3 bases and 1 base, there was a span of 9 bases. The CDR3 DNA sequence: TGTGCCAGCAGCTTCGTCAGGGAGAACACTGAAGCTTTCTTT. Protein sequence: CASSFVRENTEAFF.

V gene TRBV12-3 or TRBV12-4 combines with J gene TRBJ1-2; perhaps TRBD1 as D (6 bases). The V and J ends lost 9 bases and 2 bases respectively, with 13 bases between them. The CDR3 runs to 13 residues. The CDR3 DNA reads TGTGCCAGTAGTGGGGGGGCGAACTATGGCTACACCTTC. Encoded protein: CASSGGANYGYTF.

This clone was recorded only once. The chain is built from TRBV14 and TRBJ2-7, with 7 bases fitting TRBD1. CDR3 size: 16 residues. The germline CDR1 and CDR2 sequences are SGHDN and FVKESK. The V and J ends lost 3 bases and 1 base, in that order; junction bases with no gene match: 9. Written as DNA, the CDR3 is TGTGCCAGCAGCCACCCCCGGGACAGAGGGTCCTACGAGCAGTACTTC. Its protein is CASSHPRDRGSYEQYF.

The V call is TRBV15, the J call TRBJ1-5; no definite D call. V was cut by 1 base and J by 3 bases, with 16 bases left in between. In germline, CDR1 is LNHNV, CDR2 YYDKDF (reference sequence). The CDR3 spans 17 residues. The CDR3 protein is CATSRVRGSGFNQPQHF. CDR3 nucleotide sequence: TGTGCCACCAGCAGAGTCCGGGGATCGGGTTTCAATCAGCCCCAGCATTTT.

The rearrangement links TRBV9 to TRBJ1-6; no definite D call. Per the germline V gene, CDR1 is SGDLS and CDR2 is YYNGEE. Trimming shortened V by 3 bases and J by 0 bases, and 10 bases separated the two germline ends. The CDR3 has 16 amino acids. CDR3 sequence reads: CASSAKISSYNSPLHF. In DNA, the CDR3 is TGTGCCAGCAGCGCAAAGATTAGCTCCTATAATTCACCCCTCCACTTT.

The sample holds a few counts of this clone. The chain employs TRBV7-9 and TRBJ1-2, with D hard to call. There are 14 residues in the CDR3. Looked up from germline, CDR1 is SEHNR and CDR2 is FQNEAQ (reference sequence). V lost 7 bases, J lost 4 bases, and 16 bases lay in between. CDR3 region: CASTVSEGPYGYTF. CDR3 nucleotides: TGTGCCAGCACCGTCTCCGAAGGCCCCTATGGCTACACCTTC.